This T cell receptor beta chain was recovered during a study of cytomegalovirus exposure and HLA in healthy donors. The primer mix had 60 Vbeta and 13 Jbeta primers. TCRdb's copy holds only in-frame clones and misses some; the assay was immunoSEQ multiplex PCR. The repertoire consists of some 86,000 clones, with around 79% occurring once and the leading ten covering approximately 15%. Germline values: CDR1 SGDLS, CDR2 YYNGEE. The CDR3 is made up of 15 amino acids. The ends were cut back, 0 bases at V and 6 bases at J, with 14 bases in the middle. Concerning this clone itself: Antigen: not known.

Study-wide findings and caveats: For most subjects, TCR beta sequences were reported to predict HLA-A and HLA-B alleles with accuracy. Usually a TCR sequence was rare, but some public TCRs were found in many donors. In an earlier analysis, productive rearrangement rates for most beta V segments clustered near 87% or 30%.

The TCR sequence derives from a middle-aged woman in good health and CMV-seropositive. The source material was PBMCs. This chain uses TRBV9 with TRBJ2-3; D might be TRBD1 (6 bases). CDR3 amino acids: CASSVGGGPVDTQYF. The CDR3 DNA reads TGTGCCAGCAGCGTAGGAGGGGGTCCAGTCGATACGCAGTATTTT.